This T cell receptor (beta chain) was sequenced during a study of identical twins. Ten or more counts support this clonotype. TCRdb used MiXCR to reprocess the 5' RACE reads, holding one entry per CDR3 protein. The top ten hold 13% of the sample, which has about 790,000 distinct CDR3 sequences, 15% to 20% seen once. The sample also formed part of further work on T cells expressing NK-cell markers. That report notes: Underlying the TCR beta repertoires were sorted CD3+CD56+NKG2C+, CD3+CD56+NKG2C- and CD3+CD56-NKG2C+ T cells. Of eight sequenced donors, seven were HCMV-seropositive and one HCMV-seronegative.

The sequenced sample consisted of PBMCs. This receptor was identified in a woman in her late teens or twenties in good health.

The CDR3 is CASSLRQLPTDTQYF. The CDR3 DNA follows: TGTGCCAGCAGTTTAAGACAGTTACCCACAGATACGCAGTATTTT. The chain uses TRBV12-3 or TRBV12-4 and TRBJ2-3, with D maybe TRBD1 (5 bases). Trimming cost V 2 bases and J 2 bases, with 11 bases left between them. The CDR3 length is 15 residues.